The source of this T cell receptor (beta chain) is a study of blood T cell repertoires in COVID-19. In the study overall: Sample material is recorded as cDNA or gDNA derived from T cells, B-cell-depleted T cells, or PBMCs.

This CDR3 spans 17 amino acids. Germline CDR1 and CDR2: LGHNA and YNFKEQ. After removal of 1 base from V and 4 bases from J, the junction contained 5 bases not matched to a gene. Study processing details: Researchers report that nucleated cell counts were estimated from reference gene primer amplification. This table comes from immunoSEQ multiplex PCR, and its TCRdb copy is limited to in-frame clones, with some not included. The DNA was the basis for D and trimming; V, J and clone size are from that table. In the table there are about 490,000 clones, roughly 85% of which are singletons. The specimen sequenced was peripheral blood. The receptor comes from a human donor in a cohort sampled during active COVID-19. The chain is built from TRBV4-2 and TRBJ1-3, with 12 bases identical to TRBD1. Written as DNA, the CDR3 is TGTGCCAGCAGCCAAGCGGGCGGGACAGGGGGCGGAAACACCATATATTTT. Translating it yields CASSQAGGTGGGNTIYF.